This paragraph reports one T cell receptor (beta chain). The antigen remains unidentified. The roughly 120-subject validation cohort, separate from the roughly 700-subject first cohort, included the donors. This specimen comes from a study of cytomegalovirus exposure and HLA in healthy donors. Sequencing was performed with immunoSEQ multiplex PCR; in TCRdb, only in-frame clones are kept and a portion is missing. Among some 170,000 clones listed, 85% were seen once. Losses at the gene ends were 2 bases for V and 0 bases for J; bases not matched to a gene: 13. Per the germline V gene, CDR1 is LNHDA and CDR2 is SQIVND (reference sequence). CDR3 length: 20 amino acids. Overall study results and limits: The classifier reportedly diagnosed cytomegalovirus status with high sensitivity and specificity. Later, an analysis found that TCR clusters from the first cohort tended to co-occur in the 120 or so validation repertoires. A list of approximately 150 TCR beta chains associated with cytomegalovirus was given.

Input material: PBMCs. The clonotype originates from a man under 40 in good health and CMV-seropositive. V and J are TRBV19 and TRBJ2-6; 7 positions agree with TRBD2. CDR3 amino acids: CASSIYLGREGHSGANVLTF. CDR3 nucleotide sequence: TGTGCCAGTAGTATATATCTGGGCAGGGAGGGGCACTCTGGGGCCAACGTCCTGACTTTC.